These 15 T cell receptor beta chains came from one sample sequenced in a study of graft-versus-host responses after intestinal transplantation. This table comes from immunoSEQ multiplex PCR, and its TCRdb copy is limited to in-frame clones, with some not included. Seen here are roughly 14,000 clones, about 90% observed once, and the top ten hold about 6.3%. Sequences were derived from bone marrow, sampled nearly 130 days after intestinal transplantation. The receptors here all came from a human patient who received an intestinal transplant, so some T cells may come from the graft donor.

The CDR3 spells CASSYLSGSSTDTQYF. For the CDR3, the DNA is TGTGCCAGCAGTTACCTGAGCGGGAGCAGCACAGATACGCAGTATTTT. The chain has TRBV6-5 and TRBJ2-3; 8 bases match TRBD2. The CDR3 is made up of 16 amino acids. The V segment lost 2 bases and the J segment 0 bases; nucleotides outside the gene matches: 4. Germline lookup yields CDR1 MNHEY and CDR2 SVGAGI.

This chain uses TRBV4-1 with TRBJ1-2, with TRBD1 as a possible D gene (5 bases). The CDR3 covers 17 residues. CDR1 MGHRA and CDR2 YSYEKL come from the germline V gene. Trimming stripped 1 base from V and 3 bases from J, with 18 bases between. CDR3 nucleotides: TGCGCCAGCAGCCAAGTGGCTGGTCGGACAAGCGACTATGGCTACACCTTC. Translated, it gives CASSQVAGRTSDYGYTF.

This clone was found a few times. V and J are TRBV30 and TRBJ1-2; the D gene is possibly TRBD1 (5 bases). This CDR3 has 13 amino acids. With 5 bases removed from V and 6 bases from J, the gap between germline ends came to 16 bases. The germline V gene has CDR1 GTSNPN and CDR2 SVGIG (reference sequence). The CDR3 bases are TGTGCCTGGCGAGGCAGCCCGGGGGATGGCTACACCTTC. Amino acids: CAWRGSPGDGYTF.

The chain is built from TRBV9 and TRBJ1-1; tentative D call: TRBD1 (6 bases). Trimming took off 5 bases at V and 2 bases at J, with 25 bases between the two ends. Germline CDR1 SGDLS, CDR2 YYNGEE. This CDR3 has 18 residues. CDR3 residues: CASSQASGATILNTEAFF. The CDR3 nucleotides read TGTGCCAGCAGTCAAGCTTCAGGGGCCACGATACTAAACACTGAAGCTTTCTTT. Drawing the rest from reference TRBV9 and TRBJ1-1, the complete variable domain is DSGVTQTPKHLITATGQRVTLRCSPRSGDLSVYWYQQSLDQGLQFLIQYYNGEERAKGNILERFSAQQFPDLHSELNLSSLELGDSALYFCASSQASGATILNTEAFFGQGTRLTVV.

This chain uses TRBV30 with TRBJ1-1; D not resolved. The germline V and J ends were trimmed by 3 bases and 0 bases, with 8 bases remaining between them. The germline gives CDR1 GTSNPN, CDR2 SVGIG (reference sequence). This CDR3 is 13 amino acids long. The DNA of the CDR3 is TGTGCCTGGAGCCCGATCATGAACACTGAAGCTTTCTTT. Translated: CAWSPIMNTEAFF.

J is TRBJ2-1 and V is TRBV25-1; tentative D call: TRBD2 (5 bases). Trimming left V 5 bases short and J 0 bases short, with 8 bases between. Germline assignment: CDR1 MGHDK and CDR2 SYGVNS. This CDR3 has 14 residues. CDR3 sequence (DNA): TGTGCCAGCAGTTTGGGGAGCTCCTACAATGAGCAGTTCTTC. Protein sequence: CASSLGSSYNEQFF.

This clone was recorded once. This chain joins TRBV4-1 and TRBJ2-7; no reliable D call. Germline V gives CDR1 MGHRA, CDR2 YSYEKL. V lost 6 bases, J lost 1 base, and 16 bases lay in between. This CDR3 is 15 amino acids long. The CDR3 loop reads CASRALVLGSYEQYF. DNA for the CDR3: TGCGCCAGCAGAGCGTTGGTCCTTGGGTCCTACGAGCAGTACTTC.

This clone was detected only a few times. The V call is TRBV7-2, the J call TRBJ2-1, with 9 positions matching TRBD2. The CDR3 extends over 15 amino acids. Trimming cost V 5 bases and J 0 bases; bases outside gene matches: 2. The germline CDR1 and CDR2 sequences are SGHTA and FQGNSA. The CDR3 DNA follows: TGTGCCAGCAGCCCGACTAGCGGCTCCTACAATGAGCAGTTCTTC. This codes for CASSPTSGSYNEQFF.

This clone was observed once. This chain links TRBV4-1 with TRBJ2-5; no reliable D call. With 0 bases removed from V and 2 bases from J, the gap between germline ends came to 4 bases. Germline CDR1 reads MGHRA; CDR2 reads YSYEKL. This CDR3 contains 13 residues. The CDR3 reads CASSQDSQETQYF. CDR3 DNA: TGCGCCAGCAGCCAAGACAGTCAAGAGACCCAGTACTTC.

The rearrangement uses TRBV9 and TRBJ2-1; the match to TRBD2 covers 11 bases. The CDR3 contains 18 residues. The V segment lost 3 bases and the J segment 4 bases; nucleotides outside the gene matches: 12. Germline V gene sequence: CDR1 SGDLS, CDR2 YYNGEE. The CDR3 nucleotides read TGTGCCAGCAGCGATCCTCTAGCGGGAGGATGGAATTACAATGAGCAGTTCTTC. This encodes CASSDPLAGGWNYNEQFF.

This clone showed up just once. The gene calls are TRBV28 and TRBJ1-5, with 7 bases aligning to TRBD1. The CDR3 spans 16 residues. Germline CDR1 and CDR2: MDHEN and SYDVKM. Trimming at V came to 5 bases and at J to 3 bases, leaving 10 bases not matched to a gene. The CDR3 sequence: CASSITGQTFNQPQHF. In DNA form, the CDR3 reads TGTGCCAGCAGTATCACGGGACAGACCTTCAATCAGCCCCAGCATTTT.

The rearrangement joins TRBV9 to TRBJ2-2, with TRBD2 identical over 9 bases. CDR1 SGDLS and CDR2 YYNGEE come from the germline V gene. The CDR3 extends over 16 amino acids. J lost 5 bases, V lost 3 bases, and 8 bases had no gene match. The CDR3 bases are TGTGCCAGCAGCGCCATAACGGGACTAGCAACCGGGGAGCTGTTTTTT. As protein: CASSAITGLATGELFF. Using reference TRBV9 and TRBJ2-2 for the parts outside the CDR3, the full variable domain is DSGVTQTPKHLITATGQRVTLRCSPRSGDLSVYWYQQSLDQGLQFLIQYYNGEERAKGNILERFSAQQFPDLHSELNLSSLELGDSALYFCASSAITGLATGELFFGEGSRLTVL.

As DNA, the CDR3 is TGTGCCAGCAGCCCAGTCGGGACAGGGTACCACGAGCAGTACTTC. It yields the protein CASSPVGTGYHEQYF. The chain employs TRBV7-9 and TRBJ2-7; 9 nucleotides match TRBD1. Trimming took 5 bases from V and 5 from J; bases not matched to a gene: 10. CDR3 length: 15 residues. Germline loops: CDR1 SEHNR, CDR2 FQNEAQ (reference sequence).

This chain uses TRBV6-5 with TRBJ2-1; no clear D. The CDR3 has 14 amino acids. V lost 5 bases and J lost 4, with 12 bases in between. Germline CDR1 reads MNHEY; CDR2 reads SVGAGI. CDR3 bases: TGTGCCAGCAGTCCCGGACGGGTGTACAATGAGCAGTTCTTC. Translated, it gives CASSPGRVYNEQFF.

The V gene is TRBV10-3, the J gene TRBJ2-2, with 8 positions matching TRBD1. Germline trimming cut 1 base from V and 4 bases from J; bases unmatched to any gene: 8. The CDR3 is 17 amino acids. Germline V gene sequence: CDR1 ENHRY, CDR2 SYGVKD. The CDR3 sequence is CAISELYRDRRTGELFF. The CDR3 coding sequence is TGTGCCATCAGTGAGTTGTACCGGGACAGGCGCACCGGGGAGCTGTTTTTT.